This T cell receptor (beta chain) is drawn from a study of T cell repertoires in cytomegalovirus infection. As for the study in general: Public TCR beta signatures were indicative of both CMV infection and a matching HLA type.

TCRdb processed the reads anew with MiXCR; each CDR3 protein has one entry. The sample carries about 830,000 distinct CDR3 sequences, 32% recorded once. For this clonotype: Antigen specificity is unknown.

Study conclusions and caveats: HLA-C-restricted, CMV-specific TCR beta clonotypes were dominant ex vivo. Summed frequency of shared TCR beta families picked out CMV carriers who also had the relevant HLA.

Source: cultured CD8+ T cells from PBMCs, taken from culture after CMV antigen stimulation. This sequence originates from a human donor in good health (CMV status not recorded). Some clones in this sample may be carry-over from other donors' samples.

In DNA form, the CDR3 reads TGCAGTGCTAGAGATTTCCAGGGTTCCCAAAGGACCCTCCACTTT. Its translation: CSARDFQGSQRTLHF. The chain has TRBV20-1 and TRBJ1-6; D may be TRBD1 (5 bases). The CDR3 is 15 residues long. Looked up from germline, CDR1 is DFQATT and CDR2 is SNEGSKA (reference sequence). V was clipped by 0 bases and J by 14 bases, with 20 bases between them.